The 7 T cell receptor beta chains listed next were all sequenced from one sample in a study of technical replicates of blood from several donors (dated by TCRdb to 2016 to 2017). The receptor library was made with the immunoSEQ multiplex PCR assay. TCRdb took over this immuneACCESS table, retaining in-frame rearrangements with V and J assigned. Such tables are incomplete; in checked studies, under half of the missing clones stem from an unresolved V gene, and the remainder is unexplained. Present in this sample are over 70,000 clones, approximately 95% of which were seen just once. The ten largest make up 0.34% of the sample. Material for sequencing was T cells isolated from PBMCs. The receptors were gathered from a human donor in good health.

Remarks on this clone: The germline gene is not matched at one end of the junction; a read error may be the cause. The chain couples TRBV30 to TRBJ2-7, with TRBD1 matching over 9 bases. CDR1 is GTSNPN and CDR2 is SVGIG in the germline V gene (reference sequence). This CDR3 has 13 residues. CDR3 coding DNA: TGTGCCTGGACCATAGACAGGGGGGATCCCAGGTGGTTC. This codes for CAWTIDRGDPRWF.

The genes are TRBV30 and TRBJ1-5, with 11 bases lining up with TRBD1. Germline V CDR1 and CDR2: GTSNPN, SVGIG (reference sequence). This CDR3 is built from 14 residues. Germline trimming cut 3 bases from V and 7 bases from J; bases unmatched to any gene: 5. In DNA, the CDR3 is TGTGCCTGGAGCTTGGGACAGGGGGTCCAGCCCCAGCATTTT. It encodes CAWSLGQGVQPQHF.

The V call is TRBV4-1, the J call TRBJ2-7, with TRBD2 as a possible D gene (5 bases). The CDR3 is made up of 15 amino acids. V dropped 0 bases and J dropped 2 bases, with 11 bases sitting between them. Germline V gene lookup returns CDR1 MGHRA and CDR2 YSYEKL. The CDR3 nucleotides are TGCGCCAGCAGCCAAGAACCTCGGGATCCCTACGAGCAGTACTTC. It specifies CASSQEPRDPYEQYF.

CDR3 nucleotide sequence: TGTGCCAGCAGCTCACAGAGCTCTGGAAACACCATATATTTT. It translates to CASSSQSSGNTIYF. The V gene is TRBV7-8, the J gene TRBJ1-3, with D uncertain. V dropped 4 bases and J dropped 0 bases, with 7 bases sitting between them. CDR3 length: 14 residues. CDR1 is SGHVS and CDR2 is FQNEAQ in the germline V gene.

The CDR3 sequence is CSAPYRYGYTF. As DNA, the CDR3 is TGCAGTGCCCCGTATCGGTATGGCTACACCTTC. The V gene is TRBV20-1, the J gene TRBJ1-2; D is unclear. The CDR3 is 11 amino acids. Trimming left V 6 bases short and J 5 bases short, with 10 bases between. CDR1 is DFQATT and CDR2 is SNEGSKA in the germline V gene (reference sequence).

This chain uses TRBV9 with TRBJ1-2, with TRBD1 as a possible D gene (6 bases). Germline CDR1 SGDLS, CDR2 YYNGEE. V dropped 1 base and J dropped 6 bases, with 7 bases sitting between them. This CDR3 spans 12 amino acids. CDR3 coding DNA: TGTGCCAGCAGCGTAAACAGGGATGGCTACACCTTC. It is translated as CASSVNRDGYTF.

The CDR3 here is CASSLERLGQVNNEQFF. Written as DNA, the CDR3 is TGTGCCAGCAGCTTAGAACGATTAGGACAGGTTAACAATGAGCAGTTCTTC. The chain uses TRBV7-2 and TRBJ2-1; 7 bases agree with TRBD1. The germline V gene has CDR1 SGHTA and CDR2 FQGNSA. The CDR3 contains 17 residues. V gave up 1 base and J gave up 5 bases; unmatched junction bases: 11.